This is a list of T cell receptor beta chains from one sample in a study of shared clonotypes between healthy human individuals. TCRdb's copy holds only in-frame clones and misses some; the assay was immunoSEQ multiplex PCR. The sample includes millions of clones, roughly 91% of them seen just once. The sample comprised naive CD8+ T cells from PBMCs. These receptors all come from a man aged 18 to 35 in good health. Some clones in this sample may be carry-over from other donors' samples. The conserved cysteine and the conserved F or W are not part of the CDR3 here. A D gene is named only where the DNA matches it firmly.

V gene	J gene	D gene	CDR3 protein
TRBV7-9	TRBJ1-5	NA	ASSSAGGYSNQPQH
TRBV19	TRBJ1-2	NA	ASSVPPGYGYT
TRBV11-1	TRBJ2-3	NA	ASSSRRGSTDTQY
TRBV10-3	TRBJ2-7	NA	AISGSYEQY
TRBV30	TRBJ1-1	NA	AWSITTEAF
TRBV30	TRBJ2-7	NA	AWSVPSSYEQY
TRBV13	TRBJ2-7	NA	ASSVTQNRAFYEQY
TRBV11-3	TRBJ2-1	TRBD2	ASSFVASGHEQF
TRBV6-5	TRBJ2-1	NA	ASSYSVSVEQF
TRBV27	TRBJ2-1	NA	ASLKFGKNEQF
TRBV2	TRBJ1-2	TRBD1	ASSEARTGWYGYT
TRBV5-1	TRBJ2-1	NA	ASSLVNGPKIEQF
TRBV28	TRBJ1-5	TRBD1	ASSPRLQGNQPQH
TRBV4-1	TRBJ2-7	NA	ASSQDAQGYEQY
TRBV4-3	TRBJ2-1	NA	ASSPGTSDNEQF
TRBV7-8	TRBJ2-7	TRBD2	ASSLLAGVAYEQY
TRBV27	TRBJ2-5	NA	ASTPTSPKETQY
TRBV5-6	TRBJ1-5	NA	ASSLLGRNQPQH
TRBV11-2	TRBJ2-2	TRBD1	ASSTRQGTGELF
TRBV14	TRBJ2-2	NA	ASSRYVQPGWVNTGELF
TRBV5-5	TRBJ2-7	NA	ASSLGFLGKSSYEQY
TRBV9	TRBJ2-1	NA	ASSVEAAPHIEQF
TRBV4-1	TRBJ2-7	NA	ASSPQTPLYGHEQY
TRBV19	TRBJ2-7	TRBD2	ASSNSAGVGHEQY
TRBV6-6	TRBJ2-1	NA	ATDDPSSYNEQF
TRBV7-9	TRBJ1-4	TRBD1	ASRPRTGAVEKLF
TRBV29-1	TRBJ1-1	TRBD1	SVLGTAGDRGRGTEAF
TRBV7-9	TRBJ1-3	NA	ASTREAGNTIY
TRBV27	TRBJ2-7	TRBD1	ASSLWAGGVYEQY
TRBV28	TRBJ2-4	NA	ASSFLLAKNIQY
TRBV1	TRBJ2-5	NA	TSSQDRAGLGETQY
TRBV7-7	TRBJ1-5	NA	ASILWGGRSQH
TRBV6-5	TRBJ1-5	NA	ASSYSRIQPQH
TRBV11-2	TRBJ2-7	NA	ASSSLDWLSYEQY
TRBV9	TRBJ1-2	NA	ASSPSGGYGYT
TRBV12-5	TRBJ2-1	TRBD1	ASGLTDRGFEQF
TRBV29-1	TRBJ1-2	NA	SVGDAGYT
TRBV13	TRBJ1-5	NA	ASSPDVGPQH
TRBV7-9	TRBJ2-7	NA	ASSLRPAQTPTYEQY
TRBV19	TRBJ2-5	NA	ASWDRRGETQY
TRBV15	NA	NA	ATSSGDSGSEQY
TRBV10-3	TRBJ1-2	NA	AISGLTENYGYT
TRBV4-3	TRBJ2-4	NA	ASSQDRIQGLVKNIQY
TRBV6-1	TRBJ2-7	NA	ASSEGLSYEQY
TRBV19	TRBJ1-5	TRBD1	ASSDRGAYSNQPQH